This T cell receptor (beta chain) was captured by sequencing in a study of blood T cell repertoires in COVID-19. On the study more broadly: Samples of COVID-19 (acute and convalescent) were obtained from the United States, Italy and Spain.

Assay used: immunoSEQ multiplex PCR; TCRdb lists only in-frame clones, some missing. The table has approximately 240,000 clones, more than 70% seen once. This TCR came from a woman between 35 and 50 years old who had recovered from COVID-19. Sequenced material: peripheral blood.

The CDR3 region has the DNA TGTGCCAGCAGTGAAGGGGTAAGGGGCGCCAATGAAAAACTGTTTTTT. As protein: CASSEGVRGANEKLFF. This chain uses TRBV2 with TRBJ1-4; possible D gene TRBD1, 5 bases. Germline V gene sequence: CDR1 SNHLY, CDR2 FYNNEI. The V end was cut by 1 base, the J end by 5 bases, with 14 bases between. This CDR3 comprises 16 residues.